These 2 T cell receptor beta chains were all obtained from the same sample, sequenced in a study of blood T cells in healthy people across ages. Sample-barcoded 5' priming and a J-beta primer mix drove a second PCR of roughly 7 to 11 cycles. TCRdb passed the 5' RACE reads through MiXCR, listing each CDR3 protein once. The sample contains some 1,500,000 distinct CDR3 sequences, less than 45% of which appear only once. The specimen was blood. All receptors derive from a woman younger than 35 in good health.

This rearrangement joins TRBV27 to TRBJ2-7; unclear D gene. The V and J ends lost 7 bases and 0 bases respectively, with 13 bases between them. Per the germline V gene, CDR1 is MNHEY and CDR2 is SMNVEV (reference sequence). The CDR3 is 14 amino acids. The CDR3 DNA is TGTGCCAGCAAAGACGGTGTAAGCTCCTACGAGCAGTACTTC. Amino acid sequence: CASKDGVSSYEQYF.

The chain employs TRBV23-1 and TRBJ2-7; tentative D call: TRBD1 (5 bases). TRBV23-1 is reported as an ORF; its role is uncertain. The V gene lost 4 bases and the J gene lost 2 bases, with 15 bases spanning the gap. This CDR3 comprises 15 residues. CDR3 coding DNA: TGCGCCAGCAGTCGCAATACGGACATGGCCTACGAGCAGTACTTC. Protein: CASSRNTDMAYEQYF.